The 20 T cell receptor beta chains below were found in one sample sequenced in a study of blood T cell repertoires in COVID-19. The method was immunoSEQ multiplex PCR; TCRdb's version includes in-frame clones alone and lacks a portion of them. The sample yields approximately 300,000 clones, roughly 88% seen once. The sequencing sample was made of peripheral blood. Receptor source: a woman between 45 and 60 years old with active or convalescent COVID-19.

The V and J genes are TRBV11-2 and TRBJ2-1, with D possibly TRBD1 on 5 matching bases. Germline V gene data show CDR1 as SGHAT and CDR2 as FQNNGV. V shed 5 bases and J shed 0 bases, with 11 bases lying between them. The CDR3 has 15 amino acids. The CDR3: CASSRRQSSYNEQFF. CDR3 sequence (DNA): TGTGCCAGCAGCAGGAGACAGAGCTCCTACAATGAGCAGTTCTTC.

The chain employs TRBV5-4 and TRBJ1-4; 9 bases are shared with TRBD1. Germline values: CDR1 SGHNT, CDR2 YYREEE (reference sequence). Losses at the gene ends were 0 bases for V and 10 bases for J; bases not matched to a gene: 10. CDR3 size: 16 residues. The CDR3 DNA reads TGTGCCAGCAGCTTGGCCGGGACAGGGCTTGTCCGAAAACTGTTTTTT. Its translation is CASSLAGTGLVRKLFF.

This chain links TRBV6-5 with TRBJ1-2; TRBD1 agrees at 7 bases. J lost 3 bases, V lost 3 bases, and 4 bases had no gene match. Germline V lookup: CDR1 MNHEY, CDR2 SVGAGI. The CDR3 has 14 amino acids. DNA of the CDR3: TGTGCCAGCAGTTATTCTCAGGGGGACTATGGCTACACCTTC. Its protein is CASSYSQGDYGYTF.

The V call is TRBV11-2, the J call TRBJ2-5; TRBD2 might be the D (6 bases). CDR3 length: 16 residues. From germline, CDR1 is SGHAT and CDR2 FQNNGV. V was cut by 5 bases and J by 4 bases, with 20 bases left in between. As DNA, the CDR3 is TGTGCCAGCAGCCCTAGGGGCCCCAAGGGAGGAGAGACCCAGTACTTC. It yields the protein CASSPRGPKGGETQYF.

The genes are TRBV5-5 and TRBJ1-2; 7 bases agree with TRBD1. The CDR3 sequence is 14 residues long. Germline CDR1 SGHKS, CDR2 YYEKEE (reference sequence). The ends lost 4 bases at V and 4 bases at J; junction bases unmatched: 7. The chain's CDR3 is CASSQGTALYGYTF. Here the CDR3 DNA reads TGTGCCAGCAGCCAGGGGACAGCCCTCTATGGCTACACCTTC.

The CDR3 region is CASSLDLPGSPTGTF. The CDR3 DNA is TGTGCCAGCAGCTTAGATCTTCCGGGATCCCCGACGGGTACCTTC. The J gene is TRBJ1-2, the V gene TRBV7-2; D is undetermined. With 1 base removed from V and 14 bases from J, the gap between germline ends came to 23 bases. This CDR3 has 15 amino acids. Germline CDR1 is SGHTA and CDR2 is FQGNSA.

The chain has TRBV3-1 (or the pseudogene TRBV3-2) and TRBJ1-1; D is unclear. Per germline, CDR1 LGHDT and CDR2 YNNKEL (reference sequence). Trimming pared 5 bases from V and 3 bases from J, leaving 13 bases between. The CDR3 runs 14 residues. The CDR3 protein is CASSARDKDTEAFF. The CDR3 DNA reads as TGTGCCAGCAGCGCGAGGGATAAGGACACTGAAGCTTTCTTT.

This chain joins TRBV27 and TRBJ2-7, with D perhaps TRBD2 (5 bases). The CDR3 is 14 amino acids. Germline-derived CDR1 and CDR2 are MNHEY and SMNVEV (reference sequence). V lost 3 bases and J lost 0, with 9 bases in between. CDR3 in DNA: TGTGCCAGCAGTTTTAAAGGGAGCTCCTACGAGCAGTACTTC. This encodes CASSFKGSSYEQYF.

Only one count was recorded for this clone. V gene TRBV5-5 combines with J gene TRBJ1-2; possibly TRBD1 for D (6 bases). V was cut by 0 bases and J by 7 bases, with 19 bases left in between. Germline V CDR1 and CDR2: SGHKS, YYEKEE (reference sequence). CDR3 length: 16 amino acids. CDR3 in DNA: TGTGCCAGCAGCTTGGCCCTTAGTATGGGGGCGATTGGCTACACCTTC. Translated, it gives CASSLALSMGAIGYTF.

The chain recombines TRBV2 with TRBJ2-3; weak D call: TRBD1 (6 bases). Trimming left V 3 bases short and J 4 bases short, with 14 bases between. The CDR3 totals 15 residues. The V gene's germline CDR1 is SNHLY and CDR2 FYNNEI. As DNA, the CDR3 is TGTGCCAGCAGTGATGCAGGGTGGGGGCCAGATACGCAGTATTTT. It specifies CASSDAGWGPDTQYF.

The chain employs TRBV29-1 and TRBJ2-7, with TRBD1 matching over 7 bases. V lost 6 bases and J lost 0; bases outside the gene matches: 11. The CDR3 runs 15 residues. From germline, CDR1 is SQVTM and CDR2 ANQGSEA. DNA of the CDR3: TGCAGCGTCCAACAAACGGACAGGTCCTCCTACGAGCAGTACTTC. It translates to CSVQQTDRSSYEQYF.

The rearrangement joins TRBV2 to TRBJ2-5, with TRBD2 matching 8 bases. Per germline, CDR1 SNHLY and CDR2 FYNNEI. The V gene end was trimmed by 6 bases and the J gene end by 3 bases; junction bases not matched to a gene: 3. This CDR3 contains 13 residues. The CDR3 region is CASRTGGKETQYF. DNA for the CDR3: TGTGCCAGCAGAACGGGGGGGAAAGAGACCCAGTACTTC.

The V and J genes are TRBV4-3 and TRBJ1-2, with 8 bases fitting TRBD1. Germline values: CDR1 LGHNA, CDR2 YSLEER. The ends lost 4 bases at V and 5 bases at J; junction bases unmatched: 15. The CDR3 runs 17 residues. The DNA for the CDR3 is TGCGCCAGCAGCCCTCTCCGAGACAGGGGAAACTTTTATGGCTACACCTTC. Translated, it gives CASSPLRDRGNFYGYTF.

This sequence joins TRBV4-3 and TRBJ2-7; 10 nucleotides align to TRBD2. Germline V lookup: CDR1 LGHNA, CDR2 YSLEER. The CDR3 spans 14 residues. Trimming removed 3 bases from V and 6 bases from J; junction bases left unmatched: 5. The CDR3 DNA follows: TGCGCCAGCAGCCACCCGGGACTAGCGAGCGAGCAGTACTTC. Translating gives CASSHPGLASEQYF.

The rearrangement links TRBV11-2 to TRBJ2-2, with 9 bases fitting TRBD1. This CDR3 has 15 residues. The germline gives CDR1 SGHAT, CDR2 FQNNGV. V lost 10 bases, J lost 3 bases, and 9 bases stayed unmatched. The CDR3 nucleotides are TGTGCCACCCGACACGGACAGGGGTACACCGGGGAGCTGTTTTTT. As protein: CATRHGQGYTGELFF.

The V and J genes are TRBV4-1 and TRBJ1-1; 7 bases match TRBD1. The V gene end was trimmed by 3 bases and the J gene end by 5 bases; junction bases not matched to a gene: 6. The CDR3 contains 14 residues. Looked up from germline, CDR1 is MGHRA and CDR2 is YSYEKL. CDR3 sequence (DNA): TGCGCCAGCAGCCAGGACGCGGGACAGACTGAAGCTTTCTTT. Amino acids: CASSQDAGQTEAFF.

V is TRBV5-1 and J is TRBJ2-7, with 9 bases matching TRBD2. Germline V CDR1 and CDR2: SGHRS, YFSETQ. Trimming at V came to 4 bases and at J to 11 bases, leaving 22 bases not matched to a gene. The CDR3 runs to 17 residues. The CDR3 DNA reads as TGCGCCAGCAGCGTGACTAGCGGAGTGGGTACCTGGGTCGCTAAGTACTTC. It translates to CASSVTSGVGTWVAKYF.

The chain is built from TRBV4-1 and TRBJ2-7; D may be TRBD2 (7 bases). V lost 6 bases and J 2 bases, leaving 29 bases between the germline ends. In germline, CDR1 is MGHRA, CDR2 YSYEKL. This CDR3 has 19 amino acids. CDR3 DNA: TGCGCCAGCAGTCCCCAGTGGGGGGGCTTAAGAGACTACGCCTACGAGCAGTACTTC. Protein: CASSPQWGGLRDYAYEQYF.

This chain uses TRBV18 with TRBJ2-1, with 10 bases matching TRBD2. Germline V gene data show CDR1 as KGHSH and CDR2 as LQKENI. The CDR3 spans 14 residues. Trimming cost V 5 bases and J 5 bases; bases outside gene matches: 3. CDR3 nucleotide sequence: TGTGCCAGCTCAGGGCTAGCGGGGGACAATGAGCAGTTCTTC. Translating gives CASSGLAGDNEQFF.

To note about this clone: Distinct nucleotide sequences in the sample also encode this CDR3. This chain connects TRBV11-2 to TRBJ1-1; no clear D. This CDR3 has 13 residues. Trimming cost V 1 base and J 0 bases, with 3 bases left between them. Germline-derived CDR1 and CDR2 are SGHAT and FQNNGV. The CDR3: CASSLAVNTEAFF. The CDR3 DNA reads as TGTGCCAGCAGCTTAGCAGTGAACACTGAAGCTTTCTTT.